This T cell receptor beta chain was sequenced during a study of blood T cell repertoires in COVID-19. Per the original data handling: Nucleated cell counts were estimated from reference gene primer amplification. Sequenced by immunoSEQ multiplex PCR; TCRdb stores in-frame clones only, minus some. D and trimming were read from the DNA, whereas the V and J calls and clone size are those reported in that table. Of about 290,000 clones listed, just under 85% were seen once; the top ten hold around 4%. CDR1 and CDR2 from the germline V gene are SGHNT and YYREEE (reference sequence). This CDR3 contains 14 residues. With 2 bases clipped from V and 4 bases from J, the junction kept 3 bases outside the gene matches.

This TCR derives from a woman aged 45-60 years with active or convalescent COVID-19. The sequencing sample was made of peripheral blood. V gene TRBV5-4 combines with J gene TRBJ1-3, with 7 bases fitting TRBD1. The CDR3: CASSFPGQGNTIYF. Here the CDR3 DNA reads TGTGCCAGCAGCTTCCCGGGACAGGGAAACACCATATATTTT. The entire variable domain, with the rest obtained from reference TRBV5-4 and TRBJ1-3, is as follows: ETGVTQSPTHLIKTRGQQVTLRCSSQSGHNTVSWYQQALGQGPQFIFQYYREEENGRGNFPPRFSGLQFPNYSSELNVNALELDDSALYLCASSFPGQGNTIYFGEGSWLTVV.